A selection of T cell receptor beta chains follows, all from one sample in a study of blood T cell repertoires in COVID-19. TCRdb's table, derived via immunoSEQ multiplex PCR, lists solely in-frame clones and lacks some. Seen here are roughly 50,000 clones, about 84% observed once, and the top ten hold around 6.4%. Sequencing used peripheral blood. The receptor source for this set is a woman aged 60-75 years with acute or convalescent COVID-19. Each CDR3 is given with its conserved first and last residue. Each record gives: clone size, V gene, J gene, D gene, CDR3 protein, CDR3 DNA. The D gene is left open where the match is weak. Not every row has a clone size; where given, it reads once, few, many or a size class.

>.|TRBV5-5|TRBJ2-7|.
CASSLVEGAYEQYF
TGTGCCAGCAGCTTGGTGGAGGGGGCGTACGAGCAGTACTTC
>.|TRBV3-1/TRBV3-2|TRBJ1-2|TRBD1
CASSPRGDRSNYGYTF
TGTGCCAGCAGCCCCCGGGGGGACAGGTCTAACTATGGCTACACCTTC
>.|TRBV5-4|TRBJ1-6|.
CASSTGVSPLHF
TGTGCCAGCAGCACCGGAGTTTCACCCCTCCACTTT
>.|TRBV10-3|TRBJ2-7|.
CAISPGVISYEQYF
TGTGCCATCAGCCCGGGGGTGATCTCCTACGAGCAGTACTTC
>.|TRBV5-1|TRBJ2-7|TRBD1
CASSPRTGRWGEQYF
TGCGCCAGCAGCCCCCGGACAGGGAGGTGGGGCGAGCAGTACTTC
>.|TRBV5-1|TRBJ2-3|.
CASSLAGNTQYF
TGCGCCAGCAGCTTGGCCGGTAATACGCAGTATTTT
>.|TRBV2|TRBJ1-1|TRBD1
CASRLGQSTEAFF
TGTGCCAGCAGGTTGGGACAGAGCACTGAAGCTTTCTTT
>.|TRBV5-1|TRBJ1-1|.
CASSLGGHTNTEAFF
TGCGCCAGCAGCTTGGGGGGGCATACAAACACTGAAGCTTTCTTT
>.|TRBV7-9|TRBJ2-1|TRBD2
CASSPMGGRGGEQFF
TGTGCCAGCAGCCCCATGGGCGGGAGGGGCGGTGAGCAGTTCTTC
>.|TRBV5-6|TRBJ2-1|.
CASSPVGVDEQFF
TGTGCCAGCAGCCCGGTAGGGGTGGATGAGCAGTTCTTC
>.|TRBV10-2|TRBJ1-5|.
CATLTGPGRSNQPQHF
TGCGCCACCCTTACAGGGCCAGGGAGAAGCAATCAGCCCCAGCATTTT
>.|TRBV5-1|TRBJ2-2|TRBD2
CASSPTSVGTGELFF
TGCGCCAGCAGCCCTACTAGCGTGGGCACCGGGGAGCTGTTTTTT
>.|TRBV20-1|TRBJ1-2|TRBD1
CSASRGQGVDYGYTF
TGCAGTGCTAGTAGGGGCCAGGGGGTAGATTATGGCTACACCTTC
>.|TRBV5-1|TRBJ2-5|TRBD2
CASSPGLAGKETQYF
TGCGCCAGCAGCCCGGGACTAGCGGGAAAAGAGACCCAGTACTTC
>.|TRBV6-5|TRBJ1-6|.
CASSGQHNSPLHF
TGTGCCAGCAGCGGACAGCATAATTCACCCCTCCACTTT
>.|TRBV6-2/TRBV6-3|TRBJ1-5|.
CASSFSQQGSNQPQHF
TGTGCCAGCAGTTTCTCGCAACAGGGAAGCAATCAGCCCCAGCATTTT
>.|TRBV7-8|TRBJ1-6|TRBD1
CASSRGQSPSYNSPLHF
TGTGCCAGCAGCCGGGGACAGTCTCCCTCCTATAATTCACCCCTCCACTTT
>.|TRBV19|TRBJ2-5|TRBD2
CASSIDSGRGETQYF
TGTGCCAGTAGTATCGATAGCGGGAGAGGTGAGACCCAGTACTTC
>.|TRBV6-5|TRBJ2-2|TRBD1
CASNRDRDTGELFF
TGTGCCAGCAATCGGGACAGAGACACCGGGGAGCTGTTTTTT
>once|TRBV7-9|TRBJ2-1|.
CASSPPRLGNEQFF
TGTGCCAGCAGCCCTCCTAGACTAGGCAATGAGCAGTTCTTC
>.|TRBV16|TRBJ2-7|TRBD2
CASSLQRGLAGPSYEQYF
TGTGCCAGCAGCTTACAAAGGGGGCTAGCGGGACCTTCCTACGAGCAGTACTTC
>.|TRBV5-5|TRBJ2-2|.
CASSTEEGLNTGELFF
TGTGCCAGCAGTACGGAGGAGGGCCTAAACACCGGGGAGCTGTTTTTT
>.|TRBV19|TRBJ2-1|.
CASSIVGGTYNEQFF
TGTGCCAGTAGTATAGTGGGCGGGACCTACAATGAGCAGTTCTTC
>.|TRBV18|TRBJ2-2|.
CASSPIQAGELFF
TGTGCCAGCTCACCTATACAGGCCGGGGAGCTGTTTTTT
>once|TRBV9|TRBJ1-3|.
CASSPSPRGNTIYF
TGTGCCAGCAGCCCTTCGCCCCGGGGAAACACCATATATTTT
>.|TRBV4-3|TRBJ2-3|.
CASSQEGWGLGTDTQYF
TGCGCCAGCAGCCAAGAGGGGTGGGGGCTTGGCACAGATACGCAGTATTTT
>.|TRBV20-1|TRBJ1-2|.
CSPGDGYTF
TGCTCCCCCGGGGATGGCTACACCTTC
>.|TRBV6-5|TRBJ2-1|.
CASSPPLGGYNEQFF
TGTGCCAGCAGTCCCCCCCTAGGGGGCTACAATGAGCAGTTCTTC
>.|TRBV9|TRBJ2-1|.
CASSASTRSSYNEQFF
TGTGCCAGCAGCGCCTCTACAAGGAGCTCCTACAATGAGCAGTTCTTC
>once|TRBV30|TRBJ1-2|TRBD1
CAWNRDRDYGYTF
TGTGCCTGGAACAGGGACAGGGACTATGGCTACACCTTC
>.|TRBV7-3|TRBJ2-1|.
CASSLGPGLSSYNEQFF
TGTGCCAGCAGCTTAGGGCCCGGCCTGAGCTCCTACAATGAGCAGTTCTTC